This entry lists 24 T cell receptor beta chains sequenced from one sample in a study of cytomegalovirus exposure and HLA in healthy donors. PCR used 60 Vbeta primers and 13 Jbeta primers. Libraries were prepared by immunoSEQ multiplex PCR; TCRdb keeps only in-frame clonotypes and omits some of them. The sample consists of about 57,000 clones, 83% of them appearing once. Sequencing was carried out using PBMCs. Receptor source: a man under 40 in good health and CMV-seronegative.

The chain joins TRBV19 to TRBJ2-1, with D uncertain. Germline loops: CDR1 LNHDA, CDR2 SQIVND (reference sequence). The CDR3 spans 14 residues. V was trimmed by 6 bases and J by 5 bases, leaving 14 bases between them. CDR3 residues: CASRPMGTHNEQFF. CDR3 nucleotides: TGTGCCAGTAGACCGATGGGCACTCACAATGAGCAGTTCTTC. Filled out from reference TRBV19 and TRBJ2-1, the complete variable domain reads DGGITQSPKYLFRKEGQNVTLSCEQNLNHDAMYWYRQDPGQGLRLIYYSQIVNDFQKGDIAEGYSVSREKKESFPLTVTSAQKNPTAFYLCASRPMGTHNEQFFGPGTRLTVL.

The V call is TRBV18, the J call TRBJ1-2; D possibly corresponds to TRBD1 (5 bases). V was trimmed by 3 bases and J by 4 bases, leaving 12 bases between them. The CDR3 totals 14 residues. Germline V CDR1 and CDR2: KGHSH, LQKENI. This chain's CDR3 is CASSPADSPYGYTF. The CDR3 coding sequence is TGTGCCAGCTCACCGGCCGACAGTCCCTATGGCTACACCTTC.

This chain uses TRBV4-3 with TRBJ1-5; D is unclear. The CDR3 consists of 14 residues. Trimming took off 4 bases at V and 2 bases at J, with 9 bases between the two ends. Per the germline V gene, CDR1 is LGHNA and CDR2 is YSLEER. CDR3 in DNA: TGCGCCAGCAGCCGCAAGATAGGCAATCAGCCCCAGCATTTT. It specifies CASSRKIGNQPQHF.

This chain joins TRBV19 and TRBJ2-7, with TRBD2 matching over 7 bases. The V gene's germline CDR1 is LNHDA and CDR2 SQIVND (reference sequence). V lost 3 bases to trimming and J lost 3 bases; unmatched junction nucleotides: 8. The CDR3 sequence is 15 residues long. The DNA of the CDR3 is TGTGCCAGTAGTATTGGCAGGGAGGGGTTCTACGAGCAGTACTTC. As protein: CASSIGREGFYEQYF.

The table lists this clone with a count of one. The rearrangement joins TRBV18 to TRBJ2-1, with a tentative D call TRBD1 (5 bases). Per germline, CDR1 KGHSH and CDR2 LQKENI. The ends were cut back, 3 bases at V and 4 bases at J, with 10 bases in the middle. This CDR3 is built from 14 residues. CDR3: CASSPTGVYNEQFF. CDR3 DNA: TGTGCCAGCTCACCCACAGGTGTATACAATGAGCAGTTCTTC.

This clone turned up a few times. The chain combines TRBV4-3 with TRBJ2-1, with D maybe TRBD1 (8 bases). Trimming cost V 4 bases and J 8 bases, with 18 bases left between them. CDR1 LGHNA and CDR2 YSLEER come from the germline V gene. CDR3 length equals 15 residues. The CDR3 bases are TGCGCCAGCAGCCGCACAGGGGGGGAGGTCGATGAGCAGTTCTTC. Translating it yields CASSRTGGEVDEQFF.

The chain couples TRBV10-3 to TRBJ2-7, with 7 positions matching TRBD2. The CDR3 is made up of 11 amino acids. Germline V gene data show CDR1 as ENHRY and CDR2 as SYGVKD. The V gene end was trimmed by 8 bases and the J gene end by 3 bases; junction bases not matched to a gene: 1. The CDR3 bases are TGTGCCATCGCGGGGGACTACGAGCAGTACTTC. This gives the protein CAIAGDYEQYF.

The gene calls are TRBV25-1 and TRBJ1-1; D is perhaps TRBD1 (5 bases). The CDR3 has 12 amino acids. V lost 4 bases to trimming and J lost 8 bases, with 11 bases between them. Germline loops: CDR1 MGHDK, CDR2 SYGVNS. This CDR3 is CASSVSGGEAFF. DNA of the CDR3: TGTGCCAGCAGTGTCTCCGGGGGGGAAGCTTTCTTT.

This chain joins TRBV4-1 and TRBJ2-7; 10 nucleotides align to TRBD1. CDR1 and CDR2 from the germline V gene are MGHRA and YSYEKL. V trimming: 1 base; J trimming: 6 bases; junction bases outside the gene matches: 9. This CDR3 region has 16 residues. The CDR3 DNA reads TGCGCCAGCAGCCAAGGACCGGGACAGGGGTCCATCGAGCAGTACTTC. This codes for CASSQGPGQGSIEQYF.

This clone was recorded only once. This sequence joins TRBV5-1 and TRBJ1-1; D gene ambiguous. The germline gives CDR1 SGHRS, CDR2 YFSETQ. V was pared by 4 bases and J by 7 bases, with 17 bases between. CDR3 size: 14 residues. CDR3 sequence reads: CASSPAGGRFEAFF. CDR3 nucleotides: TGCGCCAGCAGCCCGGCGGGCGGGCGCTTTGAAGCTTTCTTT.

This clone occurred once. V is TRBV19 and J is TRBJ2-7; tentatively, D is TRBD1 (5 bases). The CDR3 totals 15 residues. Trimming cost V 7 bases and J 0 bases, with 16 bases left between them. Germline lookup yields CDR1 LNHDA and CDR2 SQIVND (reference sequence). CDR3 sequence: CASTADSSYSYEQYF. The CDR3 bases are TGTGCCAGTACTGCCGACAGTTCCTACTCCTACGAGCAGTACTTC.

The CDR3 DNA reads TGTGCCAGCTCACCAACCGACAGGGGGCGAGAGACCCAGTACTTC. The encoded protein is CASSPTDRGRETQYF. This chain links TRBV18 with TRBJ2-5, with 10 bases that match TRBD1. With V trimmed by 2 bases and J by 4 bases, 4 bases remained unmatched. The CDR3 runs to 15 residues. Germline V lookup: CDR1 KGHSH, CDR2 LQKENI.

The chain employs TRBV7-2 and TRBJ2-7, with 8 nucleotides matching TRBD1. The CDR3 runs 15 residues. Trimming removed 4 bases from V and 4 bases from J; junction bases left unmatched: 9. Germline CDR1 SGHTA, CDR2 FQGNSA. CDR3 amino acids: CASSSLQGVQYEQYF. In DNA form, the CDR3 reads TGTGCCAGCAGCTCGTTACAGGGGGTCCAATACGAGCAGTACTTC.

V usage is TRBV19 and J usage is TRBJ1-5; 8 bases agree with TRBD1. Per germline, CDR1 LNHDA and CDR2 SQIVND (reference sequence). V was pared by 4 bases and J by 1 base, with 6 bases of the junction left unmatched. This CDR3 is built from 16 residues. The CDR3 spells CASSTRTGLSNQPQHF. Written as DNA, the CDR3 is TGTGCCAGTAGTACTCGGACAGGGCTAAGCAATCAGCCCCAGCATTTT.

This chain links TRBV4-3 with TRBJ2-7; 7 bases are shared with TRBD1. The CDR3 covers 14 residues. Germline values: CDR1 LGHNA, CDR2 YSLEER. J lost 4 bases, V lost 0 bases, and 3 bases had no gene match. CDR3 in DNA: TGCGCCAGCAGCCAAGAACAGGGGTCGTACGAGCAGTACTTC. Its translation: CASSQEQGSYEQYF.

The chain carries TRBV9 and TRBJ2-2, with 8 bases lining up with TRBD1. The CDR3 extends over 14 amino acids. V shed 7 bases, J shed 1 base, and the junction held 3 bases outside the gene matches. Germline CDR1 SGDLS, CDR2 YYNGEE. CDR3 nucleotides: TGTGCCAGCCAGGACAGGGAGAACACCGGGGAGCTGTTTTTT. As protein: CASQDRENTGELFF.

V and J are TRBV29-1 and TRBJ2-1; 8 nucleotides line up with TRBD2. Germline lookup yields CDR1 SQVTM and CDR2 ANQGSEA. The CDR3 has 14 amino acids. Trimming cost V 4 bases and J 0 bases; bases outside gene matches: 2. CDR3 residues: CSVAGGGSYNEQFF. The CDR3 DNA reads TGCAGCGTTGCCGGGGGGGGCTCCTACAATGAGCAGTTCTTC.

This chain uses TRBV5-4 with TRBJ2-5; TRBD1 matches at 9 bases. V was clipped by 8 bases and J by 2 bases; unmatched bases: 7. Looked up from germline, CDR1 is SGHNT and CDR2 is YYREEE (reference sequence). The CDR3 is 14 amino acids. The CDR3 DNA follows: TGTGCCAGTTCGACAGGGGGGTTTCAAGAGACCCAGTACTTC. It specifies CASSTGGFQETQYF.

In DNA form, the CDR3 reads TGTGCCAGCAGTACGTCAGGGTACGAGCAGTACTTC. Residues: CASSTSGYEQYF. V and J are TRBV6-1 and TRBJ2-7; TRBD1 might be the D (5 bases). V dropped 5 bases and J dropped 4 bases, with 9 bases sitting between them. The CDR3 consists of 12 residues. CDR1 is MNHNS, CDR2 SASEGT, per germline.

V and J are TRBV7-9 and TRBJ1-6; tentative D call: TRBD1 (5 bases). The V gene lost 5 bases and the J gene lost 7 bases, with 15 bases spanning the gap. The CDR3 runs 15 residues. CDR1 is SEHNR and CDR2 is FQNEAQ in the germline V gene (reference sequence). The CDR3 nucleotides are TGTGCCAGCAGCCGATCCGACAGTGACAATTCACCCCTCCACTTT. Protein: CASSRSDSDNSPLHF. Using reference TRBV7-9 and TRBJ1-6 for the parts outside the CDR3, the full variable domain is DTGVSQNPRHKITKRGQNVTFRCDPISEHNRLYWYRQTLGQGPEFLTYFQNEAQLEKSRLLSDRFSAERPKGSFSTLEIQRTEQGDSAMYLCASSRSDSDNSPLHFGNGTRLTVT.

The V and J genes are TRBV11-2 and TRBJ2-1, with D possibly matching TRBD1 (6 bases). The CDR3 runs 15 residues. Looked up from germline, CDR1 is SGHAT and CDR2 is FQNNGV. Trimming stripped 5 bases from V and 4 bases from J, with 15 bases between. CDR3 DNA sequence: TGTGCCAGCAGCCTTACAACAGGGATGTACAATGAGCAGTTCTTC. This sequence encodes CASSLTTGMYNEQFF.

The CDR3, as DNA: TGTGCCAGCTCACCAGACCAGGGGACCACCGGGGAGCTGTTTTTT. It codes for CASSPDQGTTGELFF. The chain is built from TRBV18 and TRBJ2-2, with D possibly matching TRBD1 (6 bases). V was shortened by 2 bases and J by 4 bases, with 11 bases between the two germline ends. Germline-derived CDR1 and CDR2 are KGHSH and LQKENI. The CDR3 spans 15 residues.

This chain links TRBV9 with TRBJ2-3; 8 positions agree with TRBD2. Germline CDR1 and CDR2: SGDLS and YYNGEE. The CDR3 is made up of 17 amino acids. The junction had 9 bases not matched to a gene; V was cut back by 0 bases and J by 3 bases. The CDR3 DNA follows: TGTGCCAGCAGCGTAGAGCCCGCGGGGGGCTGGACAGATACGCAGTATTTT. Its translation: CASSVEPAGGWTDTQYF.

CDR3 in DNA: TGTGCCAGCAGCTTGGGACTAGCGGGAGGGTCCTACAATGAGCAGTTCTTC. Translating gives CASSLGLAGGSYNEQFF. The chain couples TRBV7-6 to TRBJ2-1, with 16 bases matching TRBD2. Germline CDR1 reads SGHVS; CDR2 reads FNYEAQ. This CDR3 is 17 amino acids long. V dropped 3 bases and J dropped 1; count of bases not matched to a gene: 0.